These 25 T cell receptor beta chains share one sample of origin, sequenced in a study of T cell repertoires in ileal Crohn's disease. Repertoires were generated with immunoSEQ multiplex PCR, while TCRdb's copy carries only in-frame clones and drops some. This sample carries around 2,600 clones, just over 70% of them seen once, and the ten largest clones take around a third. Documented time point: neoterminal ileum biopsy at postoperative endoscopy, about 6 months after surgery. Sequencing was performed on ileal tissue. These receptors all stem from an adult with Crohn's disease.

The table lists this clone with a few counts. CDR3 sequence reads: CASSPRDRSYNEQFF. CDR3 nucleotide sequence: TGTGCCAGCAGCCCCCGGGACAGATCCTACAATGAGCAGTTCTTC. V is TRBV9 and J is TRBJ2-1, with 7 bases identical to TRBD1. The CDR3 contains 15 residues. V trimming: 4 bases; J trimming: 1 base; junction bases outside the gene matches: 5. The germline CDR1 and CDR2 sequences are SGDLS and YYNGEE.

The table lists this clone with a count of one. This chain links TRBV10-3 with TRBJ1-1; TRBD1 matches at 9 bases. V lost 3 bases and J lost 8; bases outside the gene matches: 10. The CDR3 is made up of 15 amino acids. Germline CDR1 ENHRY, CDR2 SYGVKD. CDR3 in DNA: TGTGCCATCAGTGACCCCGGGACAGGGAATCGAGAAGCTTTCTTT. Amino acid sequence: CAISDPGTGNREAFF.

This clone is classed as medium-sized (0.01 to 0.1%). J is TRBJ2-7 and V is TRBV6-5; 7 positions agree with TRBD2. CDR1 is MNHEY, CDR2 SVGAGI, per germline. J gave up 5 bases and V 0 bases, and 1 base lay outside the gene matches. The CDR3 runs 13 residues. CDR3 nucleotide sequence: TGTGCCAGCAGTTACTCACGGGGGGACGAGCAGTACTTC. Amino acid sequence: CASSYSRGDEQYF.

The chain carries TRBV5-8 and TRBJ2-5, with 7 bases aligning to TRBD1. The germline V gene has CDR1 SGHTS and CDR2 YDEGEE. Trimming took 3 bases from V and 0 from J; bases not matched to a gene: 5. The CDR3 runs 15 residues. CDR3 loop: CASSYSDRNQETQYF. In DNA form, the CDR3 reads TGTGCCAGCAGCTACTCGGACAGGAACCAAGAGACCCAGTACTTC.

This clone was counted a single time. The CDR3 here is CASSSGTPGTEAFF. In nucleotides, the CDR3 is TGTGCCAGCAGCTCTGGAACCCCGGGGACTGAAGCTTTCTTT. V usage is TRBV7-3 and J usage is TRBJ1-1, with unresolved D. V gave up 4 bases and J gave up 5 bases, with 14 bases separating them. The CDR3 has 14 amino acids. The germline V gene has CDR1 SGHTA and CDR2 FQGTGA. Filled out from reference TRBV7-3 and TRBJ1-1, the complete variable domain reads GAGVSQTPSNKVTEKGKYVELRCDPISGHTALYWYRQSLGQGPEFLIYFQGTGAADDSGLPNDRFFAVRPEGSVSTLKIQRTERGDSAVYLCASSSGTPGTEAFFGQGTRLTVV.

In DNA, the CDR3 is TGTGCCAGCAGGGACAGGCCCGCCTACGAGCAGTACTTC. This encodes CASRDRPAYEQYF. The rearrangement links TRBV7-2 to TRBJ2-7, with 7 bases that match TRBD1. CDR1 is SGHTA, CDR2 FQGNSA, per germline. This CDR3 has 13 amino acids. Losses at the gene ends were 6 bases for V and 2 bases for J; bases not matched to a gene: 4.

This clone was recorded a few times. The V and J genes are TRBV5-1 and TRBJ2-2; D is perhaps TRBD2 (6 bases). V lost 3 bases and J 8 bases, leaving 11 bases between the germline ends. The CDR3 consists of 13 residues. The germline V gene encodes CDR1 SGHRS and CDR2 YFSETQ. CDR3 protein: CASSWDSRGELFF. DNA of the CDR3: TGCGCCAGCAGCTGGGACTCAAGGGGGGAGCTGTTTTTT.

This chain joins TRBV7-2 and TRBJ1-1, with TRBD1 matching 10 bases. V shed 4 bases, J shed 10 bases, and the junction held 12 bases outside the gene matches. The V gene's germline CDR1 is SGHTA and CDR2 FQGNSA. This CDR3 region has 15 residues. The DNA of the CDR3 is TGTGCCAGCAGCTCCTACAACGACAGGGGGCGTCTAGCTTTCTTT. Its translation is CASSSYNDRGRLAFF.

There are a few counts of this clone. The rearrangement links TRBV2 to TRBJ2-1; TRBD2 agrees at 11 bases. From germline, CDR1 is SNHLY and CDR2 FYNNEI. The V and J ends lost 7 bases and 3 bases, in that order; junction bases with no gene match: 17. The CDR3 spans 19 residues. CDR3 loop: CASNPGQGTGLAVYNEQFF. CDR3 sequence (DNA): TGTGCCAGCAATCCTGGACAGGGAACGGGACTAGCGGTCTACAATGAGCAGTTCTTC. Filled out from reference TRBV2 and TRBJ2-1, the complete variable domain reads EPEVTQTPSHQVTQMGQEVILRCVPISNHLYFYWYRQILGQKVEFLVSFYNNEISEKSEIFDDQFSVERPDGSNFTLKIRSTKLEDSAMYFCASNPGQGTGLAVYNEQFFGPGTRLTVL.

J is TRBJ1-4 and V is TRBV6-5; 10 bases agree with TRBD1. J gave up 8 bases and V 4 bases, and 7 bases lay outside the gene matches. Germline V gene lookup returns CDR1 MNHEY and CDR2 SVGAGI. There are 15 residues in the CDR3. The CDR3 region is CASSSNGQGEEKLFF. The CDR3 nucleotides are TGTGCCAGCAGTTCCAACGGACAGGGGGAGGAAAAACTGTTTTTT.

The rearrangement joins TRBV11-1 to TRBJ2-1; D uncertain. CDR1 SGHAT and CDR2 FQDESV come from the germline V gene (reference sequence). The CDR3 contains 15 residues. Between the trimmed V and J ends, which lost 4 bases and 5 bases, there was a span of 15 bases. The CDR3 DNA reads as TGTGCCAGCAGCTCTTGGGCGAAACAGCACAATGAGCAGTTCTTC. Encoded protein: CASSSWAKQHNEQFF.

This chain links TRBV2 with TRBJ1-1, with TRBD1 matching 9 bases. From germline, CDR1 is SNHLY and CDR2 FYNNEI. The CDR3 has 14 amino acids. V was clipped by 3 bases and J by 8 bases; unmatched bases: 7. The CDR3 region is CASSEDRGVVEAFF. The CDR3 DNA sequence: TGTGCCAGCAGTGAGGACAGGGGAGTCGTGGAAGCTTTCTTT.

The gene calls are TRBV28 and TRBJ1-1; 7 nucleotides align to TRBD1. V lost 5 bases and J lost 1; bases outside the gene matches: 4. This CDR3 has 14 residues. The germline V gene encodes CDR1 MDHEN and CDR2 SYDVKM. CDR3 DNA: TGTGCCAGCAGTAAAGGGGGCGCGAACACTGAAGCTTTCTTT. Protein product: CASSKGGANTEAFF.

The V call is TRBV7-9, the J call TRBJ2-2; 7 bases are a match to TRBD2. The V segment lost 2 bases and the J segment 0 bases; nucleotides outside the gene matches: 6. This CDR3 is built from 17 residues. Germline CDR1 SEHNR, CDR2 FQNEAQ (reference sequence). Written as DNA, the CDR3 is TGTGCCAGCAGCTTACGCGGGAGTGGCGCGAACACCGGGGAGCTGTTTTTT. The encoded protein is CASSLRGSGANTGELFF.

The J gene is TRBJ2-7, the V gene TRBV7-3; TRBD2 matches 8 bases. This CDR3 contains 19 residues. Trimming took 5 bases from V and 0 from J; bases not matched to a gene: 18. The V gene's germline CDR1 is SGHTA and CDR2 FQGTGA. The CDR3 here is CASSVPGCGGLFSSYEQYF. The CDR3 nucleotides read TGTGCCAGCAGCGTTCCGGGATGCGGGGGGTTGTTTAGCTCCTACGAGCAGTACTTC.

By sample share, this clone is large (0.1 to 1%). The chain uses TRBV2 and TRBJ1-2; no definite D call. Trimming took 8 bases from V and 4 from J, leaving 20 bases between them. The CDR3 is made up of 15 amino acids. Looked up from germline, CDR1 is SNHLY and CDR2 is FYNNEI. The CDR3 is CASPRRETTAYGYTF. The CDR3 coding sequence is TGTGCCAGCCCTCGGAGGGAGACGACGGCCTATGGCTACACCTTC.

The V gene is TRBV5-1, the J gene TRBJ2-7, with a tentative D call TRBD2 (6 bases). Looked up from germline, CDR1 is SGHRS and CDR2 is YFSETQ. Trimming pared 6 bases from V and 2 bases from J, leaving 18 bases between. The CDR3 has 15 amino acids. The CDR3 protein is CASNSGEIEAYEQYF. CDR3 nucleotide sequence: TGCGCCAGCAATTCGGGGGAGATTGAAGCCTACGAGCAGTACTTC.

The chain recombines TRBV28 with TRBJ1-4; 8 bases match TRBD1. The germline gives CDR1 MDHEN, CDR2 SYDVKM. The CDR3 totals 15 residues. J was trimmed by 6 bases and V by 1 base; bases with no gene match: 4. The CDR3 reads CASSLFRGPDEKLFF. For the CDR3, the DNA is TGTGCCAGCAGTTTATTCAGGGGGCCGGATGAAAAACTGTTTTTT.

The chain links TRBV18 to TRBJ2-7, with 7 nucleotides matching TRBD2. Germline lookup yields CDR1 KGHSH and CDR2 LQKENI. V shed 2 bases and J 4 bases; nucleotides not matched to a gene: 11. The CDR3 consists of 16 residues. Here the CDR3 DNA reads TGTGCCAGCTCACCAGATAGCGGGTACGACAAGTACGAGCAGTACTTC. Its protein is CASSPDSGYDKYEQYF.

The chain uses TRBV19 and TRBJ2-3, with unresolved D. The CDR3 extends over 11 amino acids. V was shortened by 5 bases and J by 6 bases, with 6 bases between the two germline ends. Germline values: CDR1 LNHDA, CDR2 SQIVND (reference sequence). The CDR3 here is CASSFLDTQYF. CDR3 coding DNA: TGTGCCAGTAGTTTTCTGGATACGCAGTATTTT.

The chain recombines TRBV7-9 with TRBJ2-1; D unclear. The CDR3 sequence is 11 residues long. With 1 base removed from V and 10 bases from J, the gap between germline ends came to 5 bases. CDR1 and CDR2 from the germline V gene are SEHNR and FQNEAQ (reference sequence). CDR3 coding DNA: TGTGCCAGCAGCTTAGTGCGGGAGCAGTTCTTC. Translation gives CASSLVREQFF. The entire variable domain, with the rest obtained from reference TRBV7-9 and TRBJ2-1, is as follows: DTGVSQNPRHKITKRGQNVTFRCDPISEHNRLYWYRQTLGQGPEFLTYFQNEAQLEKSRLLSDRFSAERPKGSFSTLEIQRTEQGDSAMYLCASSLVREQFFGPGTRLTVL.

The chain couples TRBV6-5 to TRBJ1-6; D perhaps matches TRBD1 (5 bases). CDR1 is MNHEY, CDR2 SVGAGI, per germline. The CDR3 is 13 amino acids. The germline V and J ends were trimmed by 6 bases and 11 bases, with 14 bases remaining between them. CDR3 nucleotides: TGTGCCAGCAGGAAGACGACAGTAACACCCCTCCACTTT. This sequence encodes CASRKTTVTPLHF.

This rearrangement joins TRBV16 to TRBJ1-5, with D hard to call. V shed 1 base and J shed 4 bases, with 5 bases lying between them. The V gene's germline CDR1 is KGHSY and CDR2 FQNENV. The CDR3 consists of 13 residues. The CDR3 region is CASSQLQNQPQHF. The CDR3 DNA reads TGTGCCAGCAGCCAATTACAGAATCAGCCCCAGCATTTT.

There are a few counts of this clone. The chain is built from TRBV7-2 and TRBJ2-5; tentatively, D is TRBD1 (6 bases). Looked up from germline, CDR1 is SGHTA and CDR2 is FQGNSA. This CDR3 has 13 residues. V lost 3 bases to trimming and J lost 5 bases, with 10 bases between them. The CDR3 DNA follows: TGTGCCAGCAGCTTCGACAGGCCCGAGACCCAGTACTTC. Encoded protein: CASSFDRPETQYF.

CDR3 residues: CASSPLQGPKNIQYF. CDR3 DNA sequence: TGTGCCAGCAGCCCCCTGCAGGGGCCCAAAAACATTCAGTACTTC. V usage is TRBV11-2 and J usage is TRBJ2-4, with a possible D match to TRBD1 (6 bases). This CDR3 contains 15 residues. Germline V gene sequence: CDR1 SGHAT, CDR2 FQNNGV. V was cut by 5 bases and J by 2 bases, with 13 bases left in between.